Each of the 8 T cell receptor beta chains below was sequenced from the same sample in a study of yellow fever vaccine responses in identical twins. MiXCR, applied by TCRdb to the RT-PCR reads, yields one record per CDR3 protein. The sample has 20,000 to 25,000 distinct CDR3 sequences, around four fifths seen once. The material sequenced was T cells from blood (PBMCs), unsorted or a sorted subset (not recorded which), taken before or after yellow fever vaccination (not recorded which). The source is a woman aged 18-29 years who received the yellow fever vaccine.

This chain uses TRBV6-2 or TRBV6-3 with TRBJ2-7; D is uncertain. V was clipped by 2 bases and J by 4 bases, with 9 bases between them. The CDR3 is made up of 13 amino acids. CDR1 is MNHEY and CDR2 is SVGEGT in the germline V gene. This CDR3 reads CASSYGSRYEQYV. For the CDR3, the DNA is TGTGCCAGCAGTTACGGCTCGCGATACGAGCAGTACGTC.

V is TRBV20-1 and J is TRBJ1-2; no firm D call. The CDR3 runs 14 residues. The germline V and J ends were trimmed by 6 bases and 3 bases, with 17 bases remaining between them. Germline CDR1 reads DFQATT; CDR2 reads SNEGSKA (reference sequence). The CDR3 reads CSAPVAPGDYGYTF. The CDR3 DNA reads as TGCAGTGCCCCTGTAGCTCCCGGGGACTATGGCTACACCTTC.

V usage is TRBV27 and J usage is TRBJ2-1, with TRBD2 matching 10 bases. Germline V gene lookup returns CDR1 MNHEY and CDR2 SMNVEV (reference sequence). The CDR3 runs 15 residues. Losses at the gene ends were 2 bases for V and 4 bases for J; bases not matched to a gene: 2. The CDR3: CASSLSGRAYNEQFF. In DNA form, the CDR3 reads TGTGCCAGCAGTTTAAGCGGGAGGGCTTACAATGAGCAGTTCTTC.

This chain links TRBV28 with TRBJ2-1; no clear D gene. V was shortened by 5 bases and J by 12 bases, with 11 bases between the two germline ends. This CDR3 comprises 11 residues. Per the germline V gene, CDR1 is MDHEN and CDR2 is SYDVKM. The CDR3 sequence is CASSPTWGQFF. For the CDR3, the DNA is TGTGCCAGCAGTCCTACTTGGGGGCAGTTCTTC.

The gene calls are TRBV6-1 and TRBJ2-1; 7 positions match TRBD2. This CDR3 is 14 amino acids long. The germline CDR1 and CDR2 sequences are MNHNS and SASEGT. The J segment lost 2 bases and the V segment lost 4 bases, leaving 2 bases of the junction unmatched. Written as DNA, the CDR3 is TGTGCCAGCAGTGCGGCGGGAGCCTACAATGAGCAGTTCTTC. This encodes CASSAAGAYNEQFF.

This rearrangement joins TRBV6-5 to TRBJ1-2; TRBD1 might be the D (6 bases). Germline V lookup: CDR1 MNHEY, CDR2 SVGAGI. Deletions cut 6 bases from V and 4 bases from J, with 18 bases between. The CDR3 is 15 residues long. The CDR3: CASRYPTGSLYGYTF. In DNA form, the CDR3 reads TGTGCCAGCAGGTACCCGACAGGTTCCCTCTATGGCTACACCTTC.

The genes are TRBV18 and TRBJ2-2, with D perhaps TRBD2 (6 bases). The CDR3 has 15 residues. Per the germline V gene, CDR1 is KGHSH and CDR2 is LQKENI. V was shortened by 0 bases and J by 5 bases, with 10 bases between the two germline ends. The CDR3 here is CASSPPGRVTGELFF. The CDR3 DNA sequence: TGTGCCAGCTCACCACCCGGGAGAGTTACCGGGGAGCTGTTTTTT.

This rearrangement joins TRBV5-5 to TRBJ2-5; the D gene is possibly TRBD2 (5 bases). Trimming removed 0 bases at V and 5 bases at J, with 20 bases between. The CDR3 extends over 17 amino acids. Germline V gene lookup returns CDR1 SGHKS and CDR2 YYEKEE (reference sequence). CDR3 DNA sequence: TGTGCCAGCAGCTTGGACTATTATGGACTGGCAGCGGAGACCCAGTACTTC. It yields the protein CASSLDYYGLAAETQYF.